This TCR beta chain emerged from a study of human T cells and chemical hapten exposure. As for the study in general: TCR yields differed between samples (mainly from small differences in pooled library volume). Regarding the study as a whole: Unchanged with DPC sensitization were TCRs above 1 in 1000 frequency.

This sample's time point: healthy volunteer bleed at 2 weeks. The authors extracted total RNA from unfractionated whole blood. The table lists this clonotype with many counts. The target antigen is unknown. In the library, unique molecular identifiers were attached to individual cDNA molecules. Authors' analysis steps: Per-sample TCR counts ranged from 23,224 to 690,600, median roughly 96,000. In TCRdb, the RACE reads were re-called with MiXCR into one record per CDR3 protein. TCRdb's processing, not the authors', yielded these V and J calls. The sample carries 49,000 or so distinct CDR3 sequences, 4.4% recorded once. This clonotype was obtained from a human donor in good health. Some clones in this sample may be carry-over from other donors' samples. The sequenced sample consisted of whole blood.

This CDR3 reads CASSLIAFLSYEQYF. The CDR3 DNA reads TGTGCCAGCAGCTTAATAGCGTTCCTTTCCTACGAGCAGTACTTC. The V gene is TRBV7-4, the J gene TRBJ2-7; D may be TRBD2 (5 bases). Germline V gene lookup returns CDR1 SGHVT and CDR2 SQSDAQ. The CDR3 is made up of 15 amino acids. The V gene lost 2 bases and the J gene lost 1 base, with 12 bases spanning the gap.